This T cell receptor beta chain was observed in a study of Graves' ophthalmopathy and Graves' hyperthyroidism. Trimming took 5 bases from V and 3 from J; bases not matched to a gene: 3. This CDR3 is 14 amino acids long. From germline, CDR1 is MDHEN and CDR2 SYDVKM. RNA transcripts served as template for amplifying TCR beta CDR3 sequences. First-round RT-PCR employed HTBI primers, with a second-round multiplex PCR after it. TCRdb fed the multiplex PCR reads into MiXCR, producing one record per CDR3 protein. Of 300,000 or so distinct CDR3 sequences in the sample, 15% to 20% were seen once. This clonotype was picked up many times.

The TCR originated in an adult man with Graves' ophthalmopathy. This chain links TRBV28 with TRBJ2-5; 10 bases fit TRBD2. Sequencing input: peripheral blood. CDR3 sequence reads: CASSQAGGEETQYF. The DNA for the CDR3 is TGTGCCAGCAGTCAAGCGGGGGGGGAAGAGACCCAGTACTTC.